This TCR beta chain came from a study of technical replicates of blood from a few donors. This CDR3 has 15 amino acids. The germline CDR1 and CDR2 sequences are SGHTA and FQGNSA. The V and J ends lost 5 bases and 3 bases, in that order; junction bases with no gene match: 6. Assay: immunoSEQ multiplex PCR; the TCRdb copy retains only in-frame clones and omits some. The data show 50,000 to 70,000 clones, 80% to 90% seen once. The sample was PBMCs. The chain uses TRBV7-2 and TRBJ2-3; TRBD2 matches 9 bases. The TCR sequence derives from a human donor in good health. Some clones in this sample may be carry-over from other donors' samples. The CDR3 spells CASSKSGGKTDTQYF. DNA for the CDR3: TGTGCCAGCAGCAAGAGCGGGGGGAAGACAGATACGCAGTATTTT.